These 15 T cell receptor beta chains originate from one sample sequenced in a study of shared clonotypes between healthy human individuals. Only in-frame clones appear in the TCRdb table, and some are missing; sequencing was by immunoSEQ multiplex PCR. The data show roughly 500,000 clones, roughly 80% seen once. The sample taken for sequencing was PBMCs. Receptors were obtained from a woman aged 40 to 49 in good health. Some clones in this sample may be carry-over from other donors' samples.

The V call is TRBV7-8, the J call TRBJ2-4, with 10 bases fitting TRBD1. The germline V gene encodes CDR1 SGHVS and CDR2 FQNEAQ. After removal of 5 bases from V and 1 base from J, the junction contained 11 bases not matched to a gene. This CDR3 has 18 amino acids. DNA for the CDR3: TGTGCCAGCAGCGCCGGGACAGGGGTTACTATGGCCAAAAACATTCAGTACTTC. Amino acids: CASSAGTGVTMAKNIQYF.

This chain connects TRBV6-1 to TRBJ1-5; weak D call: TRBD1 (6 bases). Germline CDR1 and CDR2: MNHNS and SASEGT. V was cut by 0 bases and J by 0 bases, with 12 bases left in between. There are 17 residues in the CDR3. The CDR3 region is CASSEAGGHYSNQPQHF. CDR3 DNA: TGTGCCAGCAGTGAAGCCGGGGGACACTATAGCAATCAGCCCCAGCATTTT.

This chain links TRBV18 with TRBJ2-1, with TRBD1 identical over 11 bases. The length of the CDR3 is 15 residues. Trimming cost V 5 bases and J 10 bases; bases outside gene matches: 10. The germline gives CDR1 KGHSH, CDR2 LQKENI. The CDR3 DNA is TGTGCCAGCTCATCATCGTCGGGACAGGGGGTCGAGCAGTTCTTC. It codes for CASSSSSGQGVEQFF.

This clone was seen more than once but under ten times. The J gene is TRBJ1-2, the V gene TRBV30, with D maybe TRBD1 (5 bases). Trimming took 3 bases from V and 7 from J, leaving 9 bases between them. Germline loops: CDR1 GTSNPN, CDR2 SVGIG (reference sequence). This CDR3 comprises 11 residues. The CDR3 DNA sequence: TGTGCCTGGAGCCAGGGTGGTGGCTACACCTTC. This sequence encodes CAWSQGGGYTF.

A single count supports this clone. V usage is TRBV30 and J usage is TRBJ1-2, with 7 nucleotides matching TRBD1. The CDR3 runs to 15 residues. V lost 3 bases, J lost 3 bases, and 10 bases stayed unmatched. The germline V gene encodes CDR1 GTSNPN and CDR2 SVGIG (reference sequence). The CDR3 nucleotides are TGTGCCTGGAGAGGACAGGTCGTCTTGGACTATGGCTACACCTTC. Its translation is CAWRGQVVLDYGYTF. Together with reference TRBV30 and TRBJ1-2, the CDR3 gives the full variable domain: SQTIHQWPATLVQPVGSPLSLECTVEGTSNPNLYWYRQAAGRGLQLLFYSVGIGQISSEVPQNLSASRPQDRQFILSSKKLLLSDSGFYLCAWRGQVVLDYGYTFGSGTRLTVV.

The CDR3 loop reads CAWNEEGLANEQYF. DNA for the CDR3: TGTGCCTGGAACGAAGAGGGACTAGCCAACGAGCAGTACTTC. The chain has TRBV30 and TRBJ2-7; 9 bases align to TRBD2. With 4 bases clipped from V and 5 bases from J, the junction kept 9 bases outside the gene matches. The CDR3 covers 14 residues. Germline lookup yields CDR1 GTSNPN and CDR2 SVGIG (reference sequence). The full variable domain, completed using reference TRBV30 and TRBJ2-7, is SQTIHQWPATLVQPVGSPLSLECTVEGTSNPNLYWYRQAAGRGLQLLFYSVGIGQISSEVPQNLSASRPQDRQFILSSKKLLLSDSGFYLCAWNEEGLANEQYFGPGTRLTVT.

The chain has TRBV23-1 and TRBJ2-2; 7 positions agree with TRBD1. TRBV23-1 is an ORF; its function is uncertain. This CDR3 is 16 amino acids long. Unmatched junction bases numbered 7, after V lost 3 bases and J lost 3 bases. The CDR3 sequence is CASSHPRTGDTGELFF. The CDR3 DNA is TGCGCCAGCAGTCATCCCCGTACAGGGGACACCGGGGAGCTGTTTTTT.

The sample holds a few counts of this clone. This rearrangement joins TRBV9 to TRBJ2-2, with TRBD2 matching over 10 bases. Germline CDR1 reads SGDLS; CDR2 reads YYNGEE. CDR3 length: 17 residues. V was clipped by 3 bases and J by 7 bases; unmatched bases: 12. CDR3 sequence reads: CASSAGLSGRAGGELFF. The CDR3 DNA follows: TGTGCCAGCAGCGCCGGCCTGAGCGGGAGGGCCGGCGGGGAGCTGTTTTTT.

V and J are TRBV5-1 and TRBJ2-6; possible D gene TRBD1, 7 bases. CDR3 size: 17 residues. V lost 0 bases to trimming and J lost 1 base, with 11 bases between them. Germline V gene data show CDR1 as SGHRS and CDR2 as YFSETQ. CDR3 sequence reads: CASSLGPGGSGANVLTF. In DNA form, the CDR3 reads TGCGCCAGCAGCTTGGGCCCAGGGGGGTCTGGGGCCAACGTCCTGACTTTC.

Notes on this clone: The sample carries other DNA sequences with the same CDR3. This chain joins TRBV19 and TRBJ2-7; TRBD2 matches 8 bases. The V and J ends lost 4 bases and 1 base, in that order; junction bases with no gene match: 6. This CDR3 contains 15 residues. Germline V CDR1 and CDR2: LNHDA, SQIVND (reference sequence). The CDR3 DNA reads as TGTGCCAGTAGTACGGAGCGGGAGACTTCCTACGAGCAGTACTTC. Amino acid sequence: CASSTERETSYEQYF.

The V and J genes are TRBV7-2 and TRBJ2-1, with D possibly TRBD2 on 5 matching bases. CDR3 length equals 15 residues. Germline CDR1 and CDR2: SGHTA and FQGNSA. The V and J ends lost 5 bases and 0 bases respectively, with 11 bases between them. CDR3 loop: CASSPVANSYNEQFF. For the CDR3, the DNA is TGTGCCAGCAGCCCAGTAGCGAACTCCTACAATGAGCAGTTCTTC. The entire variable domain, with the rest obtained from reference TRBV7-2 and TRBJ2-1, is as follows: GAGVSQSPSNKVTEKGKDVELRCDPISGHTALYWYRQSLGQGLEFLIYFQGNSAPDKSGLPSDRFSAERTGGSVSTLTIQRTQQEDSAVYLCASSPVANSYNEQFFGPGTRLTVL.

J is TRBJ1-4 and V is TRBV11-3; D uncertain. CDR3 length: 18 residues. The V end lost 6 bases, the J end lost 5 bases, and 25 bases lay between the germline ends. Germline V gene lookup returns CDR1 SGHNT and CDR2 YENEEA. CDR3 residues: CASSDCEGLLVDNEKLFF. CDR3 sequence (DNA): TGTGCCAGCAGTGATTGTGAAGGTCTCCTAGTCGACAATGAAAAACTGTTTTTT.

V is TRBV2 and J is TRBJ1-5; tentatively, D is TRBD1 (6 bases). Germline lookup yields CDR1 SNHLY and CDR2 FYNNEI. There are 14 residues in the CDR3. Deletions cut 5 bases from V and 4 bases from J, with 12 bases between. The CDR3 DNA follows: TGTGCCAGCAGTATGTCGGACAGAAATCAGCCCCAGCATTTT. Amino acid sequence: CASSMSDRNQPQHF.

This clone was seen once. CDR3 sequence reads: CASSLGLAASYEQYF. In nucleotides, the CDR3 is TGTGCCAGCAGCTTAGGACTAGCGGCTTCCTACGAGCAGTACTTC. This chain joins TRBV11-2 and TRBJ2-7; 9 bases agree with TRBD2. CDR3 length: 15 residues. J gave up 1 base and V 1 base, and 2 bases lay outside the gene matches. Germline V gene lookup returns CDR1 SGHAT and CDR2 FQNNGV.

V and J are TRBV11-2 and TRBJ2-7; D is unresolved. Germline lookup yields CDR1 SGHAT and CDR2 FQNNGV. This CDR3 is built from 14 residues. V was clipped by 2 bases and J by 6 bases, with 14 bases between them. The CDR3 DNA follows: TGTGCCAGCAGCTTAAAGGGCACATTTCGCGAGCAGTACTTC. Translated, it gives CASSLKGTFREQYF.